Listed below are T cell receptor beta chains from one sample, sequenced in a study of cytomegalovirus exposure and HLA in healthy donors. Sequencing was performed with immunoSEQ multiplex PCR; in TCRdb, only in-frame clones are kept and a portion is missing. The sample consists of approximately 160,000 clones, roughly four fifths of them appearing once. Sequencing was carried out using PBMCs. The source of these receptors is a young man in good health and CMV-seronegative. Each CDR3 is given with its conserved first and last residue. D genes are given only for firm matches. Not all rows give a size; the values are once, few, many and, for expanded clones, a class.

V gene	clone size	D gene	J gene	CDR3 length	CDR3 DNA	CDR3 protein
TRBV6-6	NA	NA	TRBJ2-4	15	TGTGCCAGCAGTTACACCGACGGCGGCAAAAACATTCAGTACTTC	CASSYTDGGKNIQYF
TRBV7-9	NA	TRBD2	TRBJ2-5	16	TGTGCCAGCAGCCAAGGGACTAGCGGGGACCAAGAGACCCAGTACTTC	CASSQGTSGDQETQYF
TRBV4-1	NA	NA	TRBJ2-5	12	TGCGCCAGCAGCCAAGTGGCGGGGACCCAGTACTTC	CASSQVAGTQYF
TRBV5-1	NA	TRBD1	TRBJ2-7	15	TGCGCCAGCAGGCCCGGACAGGGCGAGGTCTACGAGCAGTACTTC	CASRPGQGEVYEQYF
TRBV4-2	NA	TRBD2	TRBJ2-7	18	TGTGCCAGCAGCCAAGGAACTAGCGGGGGCCGACTATCCTACGAGCAGTACTTC	CASSQGTSGGRLSYEQYF
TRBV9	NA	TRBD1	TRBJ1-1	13	TGTGCCAGCAGCGTTCGGGACAGGGGTGAAGCTTTCTTT	CASSVRDRGEAFF
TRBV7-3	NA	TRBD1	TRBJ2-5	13	TGTGCCAGCAGCTCCAGGGGGTCGGAGACCCAGTACTTC	CASSSRGSETQYF
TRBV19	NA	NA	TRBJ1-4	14	TGTGCCAGTAGTATGCGGACGGGGAATGAAAAACTGTTTTTT	CASSMRTGNEKLFF
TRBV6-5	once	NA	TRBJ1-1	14	TGTGCCAGCAGCCCCCGTGGGGGGTCCCCTGAAGCTTTCTTT	CASSPRGGSPEAFF
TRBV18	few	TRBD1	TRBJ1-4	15	TGTGCCAGCTCACCACTTGGGACAGGGAGTGAAAAACTGTTTTTT	CASSPLGTGSEKLFF
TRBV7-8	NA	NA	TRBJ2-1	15	TGTGCCAGCAGCTTATGGCAGGGGTCTTACAATGAGCAGTTCTTC	CASSLWQGSYNEQFF
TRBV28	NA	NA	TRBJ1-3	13	TGTGCCAGCAGTTTCCAGGGGAGAAACACCATATATTTT	CASSFQGRNTIYF
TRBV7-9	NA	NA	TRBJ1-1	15	TGTGCCAGCAGCCTTGGGAGGGGAGAGAACACTGAAGCTTTCTTT	CASSLGRGENTEAFF
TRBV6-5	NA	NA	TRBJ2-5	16	TGTGCCAGCAGTTACTTTTCTACTTCCCCCCAAGAGACCCAGTACTTC	CASSYFSTSPQETQYF
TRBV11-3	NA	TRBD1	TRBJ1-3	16	TGTGCCAGCAGCTTACCCACCGGGACAGCCGGAAACACCATATATTTT	CASSLPTGTAGNTIYF
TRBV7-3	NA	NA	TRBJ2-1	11	TGTGCCAGCAGCCCCGGGGGTGAGCAGTTCTTC	CASSPGGEQFF
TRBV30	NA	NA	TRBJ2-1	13	TGTGCCTGGAGTCGGGACATCCGCGATGAGCAGTTCTTC	CAWSRDIRDEQFF
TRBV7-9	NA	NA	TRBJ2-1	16	TGTGCCAGCAGCTCTCTACAGTTGGGGAGATGGGATGAGCAGTTCTTC	CASSSLQLGRWDEQFF
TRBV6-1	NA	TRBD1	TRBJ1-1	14	TGTGCCAGCAGTGGACAGGGAATGAACACTGAAGCTTTCTTT	CASSGQGMNTEAFF
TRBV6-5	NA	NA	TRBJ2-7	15	TGTGCCAGCAGTTACTCGAGCAGGGGAACCTACGAGCAGTACTTC	CASSYSSRGTYEQYF
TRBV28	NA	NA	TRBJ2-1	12	TGTGCCAGCAGTTTAGGCGGCAATGAGCAGTTCTTC	CASSLGGNEQFF
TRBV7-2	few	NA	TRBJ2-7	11	TGTGCCAGCAGCCGGACTTACGAGCAGTACTTC	CASSRTYEQYF
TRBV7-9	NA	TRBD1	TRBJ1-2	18	TGTGCCAGCAGCTTGCGAAGACCGGGACAGAGAGCTAACTATGGCTACACCTTC	CASSLRRPGQRANYGYTF
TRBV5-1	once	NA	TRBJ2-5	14	TGCGCCAGCAGCTTGGGAGGAAGTCAAGAGACCCAGTACTTC	CASSLGGSQETQYF
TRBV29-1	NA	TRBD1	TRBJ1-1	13	TGCAGCGTTGAGGGACAGATGAACACTGAAGCTTTCTTT	CSVEGQMNTEAFF
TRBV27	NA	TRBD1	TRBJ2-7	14	TGTGCCAGCAGGGGAAGGACAGGACTCTACGAGCAGTACTTC	CASRGRTGLYEQYF
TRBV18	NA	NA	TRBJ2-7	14	TGTGCCAGCTCACCAGGGTCTAGCTCCTACGAGCAGTACTTC	CASSPGSSSYEQYF
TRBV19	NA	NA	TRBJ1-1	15	TGTGCCAGTAGTCTCTTGGACACAAAAACTGGAAAAGCTTTCTTT	CASSLLDTKTGKAFF
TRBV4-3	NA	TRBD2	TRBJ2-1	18	TGCGCCAGCAGCCAAGTAGCAGAACCGGGACTACCATACAATGAGCAGTTCTTC	CASSQVAEPGLPYNEQFF
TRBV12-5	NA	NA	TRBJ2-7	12	TGTGCTAGTGGTCCAGGGGCTGGGGAGCAGTACTTC	CASGPGAGEQYF
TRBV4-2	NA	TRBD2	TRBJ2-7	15	TGTGCCAGCAGCAAAACTAGCGGGAGCTCCTACGAGCAGTACTTC	CASSKTSGSSYEQYF
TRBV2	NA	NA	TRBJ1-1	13	TGTGCCAGCCGCGGCAGGGTTAATACTGAAGCTTTCTTT	CASRGRVNTEAFF
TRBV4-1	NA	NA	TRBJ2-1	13	TGCGCCAGCAGCCGAGGTGGGGCGAATGAGCAGTTCTTC	CASSRGGANEQFF
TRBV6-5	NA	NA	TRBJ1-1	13	TGTGCCAGCAGTTACTTAGAGAACACTGAAGCTTTCTTT	CASSYLENTEAFF
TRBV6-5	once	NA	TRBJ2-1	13	TGTGCCAGCGGAGGGGACGTGTACAATGAGCAGTTCTTC	CASGGDVYNEQFF
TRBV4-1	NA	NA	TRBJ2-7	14	TGCGCCAGCAGCCACGCGACAGGAACCTACGAGCAGTACTTC	CASSHATGTYEQYF
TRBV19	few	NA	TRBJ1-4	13	TGTGCCAGTAGTATCGGAGGGTCTGAAAAACTGTTTTTT	CASSIGGSEKLFF
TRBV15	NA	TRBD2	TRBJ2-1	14	TGTGCCACCAGCACAGCGGGGGATGTCGATGAGCAGTTCTTC	CATSTAGDVDEQFF
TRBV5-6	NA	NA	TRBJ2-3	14	TGTGCCAGCAGCTTGGGGCTGAGCACAGATACGCAGTATTTT	CASSLGLSTDTQYF
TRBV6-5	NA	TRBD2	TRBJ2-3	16	TGTGCCAGCAGTTACTGGCTAGCGGGACCCACAGATACGCAGTATTTT	CASSYWLAGPTDTQYF
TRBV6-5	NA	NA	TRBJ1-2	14	TGTGCCAGCAGCCAACACCCGAACACGAAAGGCTACACCTTC	CASSQHPNTKGYTF
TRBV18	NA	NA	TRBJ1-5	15	TGTGCCAGCTCACCGACAGCATTTAGCAATCAGCCCCAGCATTTT	CASSPTAFSNQPQHF
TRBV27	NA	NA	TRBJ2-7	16	TGTGCCAGCAGTTTATCCTCCGCGGTGAGCTCCTACGAGCAGTACTTC	CASSLSSAVSSYEQYF
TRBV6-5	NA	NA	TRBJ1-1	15	TGTGCCAGCAGCGTTGGGGCAGCCATGAACACTGAAGCTTTCTTT	CASSVGAAMNTEAFF